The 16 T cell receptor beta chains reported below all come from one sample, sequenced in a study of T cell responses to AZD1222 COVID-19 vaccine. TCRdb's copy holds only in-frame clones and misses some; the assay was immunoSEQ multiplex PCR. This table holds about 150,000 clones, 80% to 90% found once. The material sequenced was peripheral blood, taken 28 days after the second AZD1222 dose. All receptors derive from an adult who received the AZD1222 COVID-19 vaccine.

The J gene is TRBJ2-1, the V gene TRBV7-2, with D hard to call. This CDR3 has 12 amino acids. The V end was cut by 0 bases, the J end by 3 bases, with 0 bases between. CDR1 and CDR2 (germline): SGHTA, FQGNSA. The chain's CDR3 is CASSLAYNEQFF. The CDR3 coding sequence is TGTGCCAGCAGCTTAGCCTACAATGAGCAGTTCTTC.

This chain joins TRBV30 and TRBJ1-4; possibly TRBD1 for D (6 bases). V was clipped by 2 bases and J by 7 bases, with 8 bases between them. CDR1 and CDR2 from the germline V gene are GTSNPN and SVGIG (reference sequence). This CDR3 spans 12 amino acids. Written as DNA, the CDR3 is TGTGCCTGGAGTCGGGGGGCTGAAAAACTGTTTTTT. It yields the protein CAWSRGAEKLFF.

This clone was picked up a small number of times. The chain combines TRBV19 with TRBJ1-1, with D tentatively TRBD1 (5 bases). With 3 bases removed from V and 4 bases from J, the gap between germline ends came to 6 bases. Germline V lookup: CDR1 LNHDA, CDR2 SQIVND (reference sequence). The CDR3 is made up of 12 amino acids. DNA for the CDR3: TGTGCCAGTAGTATTCAGGGCACTGAAGCTTTCTTT. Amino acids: CASSIQGTEAFF.

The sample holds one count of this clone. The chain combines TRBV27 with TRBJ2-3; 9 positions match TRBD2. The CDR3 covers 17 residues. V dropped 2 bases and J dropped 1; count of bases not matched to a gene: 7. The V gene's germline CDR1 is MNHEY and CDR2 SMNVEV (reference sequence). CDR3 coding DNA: TGTGCCAGCAGTTTAGTCGGTGCTAGCGGGGGCACAGATACGCAGTATTTT. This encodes CASSLVGASGGTDTQYF.

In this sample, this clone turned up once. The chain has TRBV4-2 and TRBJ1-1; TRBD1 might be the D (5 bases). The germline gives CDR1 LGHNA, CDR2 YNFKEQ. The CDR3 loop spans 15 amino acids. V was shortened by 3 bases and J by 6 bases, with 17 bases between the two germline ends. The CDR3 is CASSQPMGGLAEAFF. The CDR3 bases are TGTGCCAGCAGCCAGCCCATGGGGGGGTTAGCTGAAGCTTTCTTT.

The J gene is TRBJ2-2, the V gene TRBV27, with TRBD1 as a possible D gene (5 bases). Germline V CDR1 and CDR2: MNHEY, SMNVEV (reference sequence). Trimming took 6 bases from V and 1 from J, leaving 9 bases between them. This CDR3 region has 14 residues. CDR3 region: CASSLGQNTGELFF. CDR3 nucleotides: TGTGCCAGCAGCCTAGGACAGAACACCGGGGAGCTGTTTTTT.

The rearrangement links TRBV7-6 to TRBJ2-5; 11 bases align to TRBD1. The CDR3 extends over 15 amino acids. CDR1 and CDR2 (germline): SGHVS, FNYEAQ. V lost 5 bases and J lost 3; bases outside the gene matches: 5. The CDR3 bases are TGTGCCAGCAGCACGGGACAGGGGGGAAAAGAGACCCAGTACTTC. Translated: CASSTGQGGKETQYF. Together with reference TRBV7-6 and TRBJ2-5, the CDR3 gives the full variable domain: GAGVSQSPRYKVTKRGQDVALRCDPISGHVSLYWYRQALGQGPEFLTYFNYEAQQDKSGLPNDRFSAERPEGSISTLTIQRTEQRDSAMYRCASSTGQGGKETQYFGPGTRLLVL.

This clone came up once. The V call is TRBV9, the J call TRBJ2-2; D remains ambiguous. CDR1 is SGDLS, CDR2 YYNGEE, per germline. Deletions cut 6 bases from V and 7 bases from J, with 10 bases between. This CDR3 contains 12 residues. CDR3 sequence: CASTLGDGELFF. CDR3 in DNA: TGTGCCAGCACCTTGGGTGACGGGGAGCTGTTTTTT.

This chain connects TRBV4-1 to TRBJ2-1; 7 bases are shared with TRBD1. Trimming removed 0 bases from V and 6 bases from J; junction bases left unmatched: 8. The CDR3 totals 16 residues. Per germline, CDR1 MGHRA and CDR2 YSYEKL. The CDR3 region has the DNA TGCGCCAGCAGCCAAGATTCAGGGGGAGACTTCAATGAGCAGTTCTTC. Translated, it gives CASSQDSGGDFNEQFF.

In nucleotides, the CDR3 is TGTGCCAGTGAGGTAGCCTACGAGCAGTACTTC. This sequence encodes CASEVAYEQYF. The chain uses TRBV19 and TRBJ2-7; D unclear. The length of the CDR3 is 11 residues. Looked up from germline, CDR1 is LNHDA and CDR2 is SQIVND (reference sequence). Trimming removed 8 bases from V and 2 bases from J, with 7 bases in between.

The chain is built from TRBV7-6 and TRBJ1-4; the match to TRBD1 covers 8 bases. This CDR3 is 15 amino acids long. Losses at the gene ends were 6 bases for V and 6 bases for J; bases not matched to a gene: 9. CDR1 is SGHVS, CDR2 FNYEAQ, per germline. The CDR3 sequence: CASSPIQGAYEKLFF. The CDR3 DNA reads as TGTGCCAGCAGTCCCATTCAGGGGGCTTATGAAAAACTGTTTTTT.

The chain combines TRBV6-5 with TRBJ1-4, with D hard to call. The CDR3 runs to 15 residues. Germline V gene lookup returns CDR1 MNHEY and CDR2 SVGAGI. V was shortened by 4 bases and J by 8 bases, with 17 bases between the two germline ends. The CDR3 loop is CASSSTGEVGEKLFF. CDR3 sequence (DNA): TGTGCCAGCAGTTCAACCGGGGAGGTGGGAGAAAAACTGTTTTTT.

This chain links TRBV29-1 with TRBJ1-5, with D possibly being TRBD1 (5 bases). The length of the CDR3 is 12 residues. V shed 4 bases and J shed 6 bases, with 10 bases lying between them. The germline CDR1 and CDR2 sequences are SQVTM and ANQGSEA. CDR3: CSVGDPGQPQHF. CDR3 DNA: TGCAGCGTTGGGGACCCGGGTCAGCCCCAGCATTTT.

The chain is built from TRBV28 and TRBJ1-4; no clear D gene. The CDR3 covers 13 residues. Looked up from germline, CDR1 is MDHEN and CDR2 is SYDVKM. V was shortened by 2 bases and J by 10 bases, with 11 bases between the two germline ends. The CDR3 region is CASSLPQVGKLFF. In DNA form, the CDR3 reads TGTGCCAGCAGTTTACCCCAGGTCGGAAAACTGTTTTTT.

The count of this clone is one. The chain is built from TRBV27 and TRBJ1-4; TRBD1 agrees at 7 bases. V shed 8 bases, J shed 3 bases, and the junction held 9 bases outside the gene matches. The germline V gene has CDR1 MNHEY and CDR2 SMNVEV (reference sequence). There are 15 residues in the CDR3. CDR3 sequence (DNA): TGTGCCAGCGGGGACAGCAGGGTCCCTAATGAAAAACTGTTTTTT. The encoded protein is CASGDSRVPNEKLFF.

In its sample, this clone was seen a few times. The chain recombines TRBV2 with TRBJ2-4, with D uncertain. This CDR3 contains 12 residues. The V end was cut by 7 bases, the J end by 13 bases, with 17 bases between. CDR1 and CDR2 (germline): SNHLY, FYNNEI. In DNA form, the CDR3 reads TGTGCCAGCACCCTTATAAACGGACCACAGTACTTC. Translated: CASTLINGPQYF.